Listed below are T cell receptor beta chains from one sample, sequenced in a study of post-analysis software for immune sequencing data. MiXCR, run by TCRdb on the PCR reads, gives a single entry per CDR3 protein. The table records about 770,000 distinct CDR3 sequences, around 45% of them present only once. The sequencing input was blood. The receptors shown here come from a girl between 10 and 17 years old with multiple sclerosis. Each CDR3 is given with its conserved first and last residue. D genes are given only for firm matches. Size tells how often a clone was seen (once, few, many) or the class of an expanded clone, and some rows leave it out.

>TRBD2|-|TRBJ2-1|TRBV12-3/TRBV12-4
TGTGCCAGCAGCCCCGAACGCGGACTAGCGGGAGGAACCTACAATGAGCAGTTCTTC
CASSPERGLAGGTYNEQFF
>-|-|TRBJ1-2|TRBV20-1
TGCAGTGCTATTGGACAAACCCGCTCTCCCTATGGCTACACCTTC
CSAIGQTRSPYGYTF
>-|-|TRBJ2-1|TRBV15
TGTGCCACCAGCAGCCACCTCGGACGGACTTACAATGAGCAGTTCTTC
CATSSHLGRTYNEQFF
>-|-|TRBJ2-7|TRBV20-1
TGCAGTGCTAGTGATCGGGACACTACGGGCGAGCAGTACTTC
CSASDRDTTGEQYF
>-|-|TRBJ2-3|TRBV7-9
TGTGCCAGCAGCCACCGAGATCTCCAGACAGATACGCAGTATTTT
CASSHRDLQTDTQYF
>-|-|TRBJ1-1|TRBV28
TGTGCCAGCAGTTTATACCAGGAATTGAACACTGAAGCTTTCTTT
CASSLYQELNTEAFF
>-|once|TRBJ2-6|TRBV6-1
TGTGCCAGCAGTGAATTACCCTCTGGGGCCAACGTCCTGACTTTC
CASSELPSGANVLTF
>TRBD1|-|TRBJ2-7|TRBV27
TGTGCCAGCAGTACAAGGGACAGCTCCTACGAGCAGTACTTC
CASSTRDSSYEQYF
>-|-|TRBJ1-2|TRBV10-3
TGTGCCATCAGCGGGGTGGACTATGGCTACACCTTC
CAISGVDYGYTF
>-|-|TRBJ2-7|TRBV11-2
TGTGCCAGCAGCTCCCCCACGGAGGGGTCCTACGAGCAGTACTTC
CASSSPTEGSYEQYF
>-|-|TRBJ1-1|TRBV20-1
TGCAGTGCTCCCCCCCCTGGAAGAGGTGAAGCTTTCTTT
CSAPPPGRGEAFF
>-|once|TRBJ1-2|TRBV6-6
TGTGCCGGCAGTTCCACCAGGGGAGGGGGGATCTATGGCTACACCTTC
CAGSSTRGGGIYGYTF
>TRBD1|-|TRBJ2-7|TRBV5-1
TGCGCCAGCAAACAATACGAGGGGGCTCCCTACGAGCAGTACTTC
CASKQYEGAPYEQYF
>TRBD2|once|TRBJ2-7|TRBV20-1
TGCAGTCCTCTTAATACGGGACTAGCGGGAGAAAAATACGAGCAGTACTTC
CSPLNTGLAGEKYEQYF
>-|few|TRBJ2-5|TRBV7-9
TGTGCCAGCAGCTTAGAGTATCACCAAGAGACCCAGTACTTC
CASSLEYHQETQYF
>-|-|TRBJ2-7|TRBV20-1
TGCAGTGCTAGATGGGCCCCCTCCTCCTACGAGCAGTACTTC
CSARWAPSSYEQYF
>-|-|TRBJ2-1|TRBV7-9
TGTGCCAGCAGCTCCATGGTCGGGCCCTACAATGAGCAGTTCTTC
CASSSMVGPYNEQFF
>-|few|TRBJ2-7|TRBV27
TGTGCCAGCAGTTCCGGTATGGGGTACGAGCAGTACTTC
CASSSGMGYEQYF
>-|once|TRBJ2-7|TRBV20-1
TGCAGTGGTCCGGAGGGACCCTACGAGCAGTACTTC
CSGPEGPYEQYF
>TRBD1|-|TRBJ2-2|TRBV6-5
TGTGCCACCGGACAGGATTCGAACACCGGGGAGCTGTTTTTT
CATGQDSNTGELFF
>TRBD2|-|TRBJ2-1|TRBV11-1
TGTGCCAGCGCAAAGAGCGGGAGCTCCTACAATGAGCAGTTCTTC
CASAKSGSSYNEQFF
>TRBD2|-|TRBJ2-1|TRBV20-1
TGCAGTGCTCGACCTACTAGCGGGAGAATGGATGAGCAGTTCTTC
CSARPTSGRMDEQFF
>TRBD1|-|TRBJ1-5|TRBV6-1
TGTGCCAGCAGTGAAAGGACAGGGGCCCGGTTCGGCAATCAGCCCCAGCATTTT
CASSERTGARFGNQPQHF
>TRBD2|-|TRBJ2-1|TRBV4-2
TGTGCCAGCAGCCCCCCGAGCGGACTAGCGGGAGACGACAATGAGCAGTTCTTC
CASSPPSGLAGDDNEQFF
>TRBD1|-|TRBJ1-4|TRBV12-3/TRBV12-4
TGTGCCAGTTCCGCCGGGACAGGGGATTATAATGAAAAACTGTTTTTT
CASSAGTGDYNEKLFF